This TCR beta chain was recorded in a study of T cell responses to AZD1222 COVID-19 vaccine. Study observations and caveats: Samples come after the peak T cell response, not at day 14.

Only in-frame clones appear in the TCRdb table, and some are missing; sequencing was by immunoSEQ multiplex PCR. The sample records 150,000 to 200,000 clones, 80% to 95% being singletons. As for this clone: Its antigen is not known.

The CDR3 consists of 13 residues. Germline lookup yields CDR1 ENHRY and CDR2 SYGVKD. Trimming left V 3 bases short and J 0 bases short, with 6 bases between. This chain connects TRBV10-3 to TRBJ2-7; D remains unclear. This specimen was peripheral blood, taken 28 days after the second AZD1222 dose. The clonotype was recovered from an adult who received the AZD1222 COVID-19 vaccine. For the CDR3, the DNA is TGTGCCATCAGTGAAACGGGCTCCTACGAGCAGTACTTC. It yields the protein CAISETGSYEQYF.